This TCR beta chain was profiled in a study of T cell changes during pregnancy in multiple sclerosis. Some clones are missing from TCRdb's copy, which holds only in-frame ones; the method was immunoSEQ multiplex PCR. Of some 83,000 clones in the sample, approximately 91% were seen once. The CDR3 sequence is 12 residues long. The V gene lost 1 base and the J gene lost 3 bases, with 4 bases spanning the gap. Germline CDR1 SGHTA, CDR2 FQGNSA. V is TRBV7-2 and J is TRBJ2-7; D uncertain. The specimen was PBMCs, collected in the first trimester of pregnancy. The TCR was taken from a female donor in good health, serving as a control in a pregnancy study. Some clones in this sample may be carry-over from other donors' samples. The CDR3 sequence: CASSLGSYEQYF. DNA of the CDR3: TGTGCCAGCAGCTTAGGCAGCTACGAGCAGTACTTC.